The 17 T cell receptor beta chains reported below all come from one sample, sequenced in a study of blood T cell repertoires in COVID-19. The protocol was immunoSEQ multiplex PCR, while the TCRdb copy is restricted to in-frame clones and leaves out a portion. The sample consists of under 500,000 clones, around 87% of them appearing once. Sequencing input: PBMCs or T cells enriched from blood (not recorded which). The receptor set was obtained from a man aged 25-45 years who had recovered from COVID-19.

The chain uses TRBV19 and TRBJ2-5; tentatively, D is TRBD1 (7 bases). V was cut by 4 bases and J by 5 bases, with 11 bases left in between. The CDR3 loop spans 13 amino acids. CDR1 is LNHDA, CDR2 SQIVND, per germline (reference sequence). The CDR3 nucleotides read TGTGCCAGTAGTACAGGGGGGACGGAGACCCAGTACTTC. The encoded protein is CASSTGGTETQYF.

This sequence joins TRBV5-4 and TRBJ1-2; perhaps TRBD1 as D (6 bases). Germline CDR1 is SGHNT and CDR2 is YYREEE (reference sequence). V lost 4 bases and J lost 1, with 14 bases in between. CDR3 length equals 15 residues. CDR3 protein: CASSVGQKLNYGYTF. The CDR3 coding sequence is TGTGCCAGCAGCGTAGGACAGAAGCTTAACTATGGCTACACCTTC.

The chain recombines TRBV29-1 with TRBJ2-5; 10 bases are shared with TRBD1. Trimming at V came to 6 bases and at J to 5 bases, leaving 6 bases not matched to a gene. The V gene's germline CDR1 is SQVTM and CDR2 ANQGSEA. There are 13 residues in the CDR3. The CDR3 loop reads CSVNPGQGETQYF. The CDR3 DNA sequence: TGCAGCGTGAACCCGGGACAGGGGGAGACCCAGTACTTC.

The CDR3 DNA is TGTGCCTCACGGTGGGCTGACATACATTCACCCCTCCACTTT. This translates into CASRWADIHSPLHF. The rearrangement joins TRBV10-3 to TRBJ1-6; no firm D call. CDR1 and CDR2 from the germline V gene are ENHRY and SYGVKD. The V gene lost 11 bases and the J gene lost 8 bases, with 19 bases spanning the gap. The CDR3 has 14 amino acids.

This rearrangement joins TRBV6-5 to TRBJ2-7; 8 bases are a match to TRBD1. The CDR3 covers 14 residues. Germline V gene data show CDR1 as MNHEY and CDR2 as SVGAGI. Trimming cost V 5 bases and J 2 bases; bases outside gene matches: 5. The CDR3 protein is CASSHGQGAYEQYF. CDR3 in DNA: TGTGCCAGCAGTCACGGACAGGGAGCCTACGAGCAGTACTTC.

J is TRBJ1-1 and V is TRBV7-2; D is perhaps TRBD1 (6 bases). The ends were cut back, 7 bases at V and 1 base at J, with 13 bases in the middle. The CDR3 has 14 residues. Germline V gene data show CDR1 as SGHTA and CDR2 as FQGNSA. The CDR3 sequence is CASTLGQKNTEAFF. CDR3 DNA sequence: TGTGCCAGCACCCTAGGACAGAAGAACACTGAAGCTTTCTTT.

V gene TRBV15 combines with J gene TRBJ2-1; TRBD1 aligns across 7 bases. The germline V gene has CDR1 LNHNV and CDR2 YYDKDF (reference sequence). Unmatched junction bases numbered 8, after V lost 6 bases and J lost 6 bases. This CDR3 region has 14 residues. For the CDR3, the DNA is TGTGCCACCAGGAGACAGGGCCAGCCCAATGAGCAGTTCTTC. Protein sequence: CATRRQGQPNEQFF.

The chain joins TRBV5-1 to TRBJ2-2; 11 bases match TRBD1. Germline V gene sequence: CDR1 SGHRS, CDR2 YFSETQ. CDR3 length: 15 residues. J was trimmed by 7 bases and V by 6 bases; bases with no gene match: 8. CDR3 DNA: TGCGCCAGCATCGAAGGGACAGGGGGTCACGGGGAGCTGTTTTTT. Translation: CASIEGTGGHGELFF. Combining the CDR3 with reference TRBV5-1 and TRBJ2-2 gives the whole variable domain KAGVTQTPRYLIKTRGQQVTLSCSPISGHRSVSWYQQTPGQGLQFLFEYFSETQRNKGNFPGRFSGRQFSNSRSEMNVSTLELGDSALYLCASIEGTGGHGELFFGEGSRLTVL.

The V call is TRBV7-3, the J call TRBJ2-1; 7 nucleotides align to TRBD2. The CDR3 is made up of 18 amino acids. V lost 5 bases to trimming and J lost 7 bases; unmatched junction nucleotides: 20. Germline assignment: CDR1 SGHTA and CDR2 FQGTGA. The CDR3 coding sequence is TGTGCCAGCAGCCAAACTTCTAGCGGTCCCCCAGCTTGGAATGAGCAGTTCTTC. Translating gives CASSQTSSGPPAWNEQFF.

The V and J genes are TRBV7-9 and TRBJ2-3, with 9 bases that match TRBD1. There are 18 residues in the CDR3. The germline V gene encodes CDR1 SEHNR and CDR2 FQNEAQ (reference sequence). Trimming cost V 5 bases and J 1 base; bases outside gene matches: 13. CDR3 sequence: CASSQQGAAVWGTDTQYF. The DNA for the CDR3 is TGTGCCAGCAGCCAACAGGGGGCCGCGGTGTGGGGCACAGATACGCAGTATTTT.

A note on this clone: It is unclear where the CDR3 begins or ends on the DNA, so no DNA is shown, and the CDR3 is as TCRdb lists it. The chain has TRBV2 and TRBJ1-6; the table gives TRBD1 as D, unverified against the DNA. Germline CDR1 and CDR2: SNHLY and FYNNEI. With termini counted, the CDR3 has 17 amino acids. CDR3 sequence reads: CASSILGQGANNSPLHF.

The chain has TRBV28 and TRBJ2-3, with D perhaps matching TRBD1 (6 bases). Germline V gives CDR1 MDHEN, CDR2 SYDVKM. This CDR3 is built from 15 residues. V lost 3 bases and J 6 bases, leaving 16 bases between the germline ends. CDR3 protein: CASSFPQGTMDTQYF. For the CDR3, the DNA is TGTGCCAGCAGTTTTCCTCAGGGGACCATGGATACGCAGTATTTT.

The gene calls are TRBV5-1 and TRBJ2-7; 9 bases line up with TRBD1. The ends lost 1 base at V and 2 bases at J; junction bases unmatched: 7. Germline V lookup: CDR1 SGHRS, CDR2 YFSETQ. CDR3 length: 16 residues. For the CDR3, the DNA is TGCGCCAGCAGCTTGTTTAGGGACAGGGCCACCTACGAGCAGTACTTC. It yields the protein CASSLFRDRATYEQYF.

V is TRBV6-4 and J is TRBJ2-1, with 10 bases that match TRBD2. Losses at the gene ends were 5 bases for V and 6 bases for J; bases not matched to a gene: 7. The germline V gene has CDR1 MRHNA and CDR2 SNTAGT. This CDR3 contains 15 residues. The CDR3 loop reads CASSQLSGRANEQFF. The CDR3 nucleotides are TGTGCCAGCAGTCAGCTAAGCGGGAGGGCCAATGAGCAGTTCTTC.

This clone was found once. The V gene is TRBV18, the J gene TRBJ1-1; a possible D gene is TRBD1 (5 bases). This CDR3 is 12 amino acids long. Germline values: CDR1 KGHSH, CDR2 LQKENI. V was clipped by 4 bases and J by 11 bases, with 14 bases between them. The CDR3 is CASSHQGGRAFF. The CDR3, as DNA: TGTGCCAGCTCACACCAGGGTGGTCGGGCTTTCTTT.

This clone was detected once. The rearrangement links TRBV7-2 to TRBJ1-5; D perhaps matches TRBD1 (5 bases). CDR1 is SGHTA and CDR2 is FQGNSA in the germline V gene. This CDR3 is built from 15 residues. The V end lost 2 bases, the J end lost 5 bases, and 13 bases lay between the germline ends. CDR3 sequence: CASSLSQGLHQPQHF. CDR3 coding DNA: TGTGCCAGCAGCTTATCTCAGGGTTTGCATCAGCCCCAGCATTTT.

V is TRBV10-3 and J is TRBJ2-7; possible D gene TRBD1, 6 bases. The germline gives CDR1 ENHRY, CDR2 SYGVKD. CDR3 length: 13 residues. Trimming cost V 6 bases and J 0 bases, with 9 bases left between them. This CDR3 reads CAIRDSASYEQYF. The CDR3, as DNA: TGTGCCATCAGGGACAGTGCCTCCTACGAGCAGTACTTC.